This TCR beta chain was documented in a study of T cells expressing NK-cell markers. On this clonotype: Antigen: not known.

CDR1 and CDR2 (germline): MDHEN, SYDVKM. This CDR3 has 15 amino acids. General study results and limits: Several donors likewise had their CD3+CD56-NKG2C+ fraction led by these clonotypes.

Libraries used 5'RACE template switching adding universal primer site and UMIs. TCRdb reworked the 5' RACE reads into one entry per CDR3 protein, no DNA. Across a few hundred thousand distinct CDR3 sequences, the top ten clones capture roughly 5.2% of the sample. This clonotype originated in a man between 18 and 69 years old in good health. Input material: blood T cells: a sorted CD56 or NKG2C T cell subset, CD4+ or CD8+ T cells, or bulk PBMC T cells (not recorded which). The chain employs TRBV28 and TRBJ2-1. CDR3 amino acids: CAGGNSGRSYNEQFF.